This T cell receptor beta chain was recovered during a study of cytomegalovirus exposure and HLA in healthy donors. The study, taken as a whole, reports: Cytomegalovirus-associated TCR beta chains were listed, numbering 164. Prior analysis indicated that the majority of TCR beta V segments exhibited productivity approximately 90% or approximately 30% of the time. Later analysis reportedly placed an Asian-associated ancestry cluster below the roughly 680-donor mean in N-insertions.

The CDR3 is 15 residues long. The V gene's germline CDR1 is SNHLY and CDR2 FYNNEI. About this clone itself: Its antigen is currently unknown. At one end, the junction sequence differs from germline, possibly due to a read error.

Donors consisted of healthy bone marrow donors. PCR used 60 Vbeta primers and 13 Jbeta primers. TCRdb keeps only in-frame clones here, not all; method: immunoSEQ multiplex PCR. In the table there are approximately 140,000 clones, over 75% of which are singletons. This TCR came from a male donor in good health and CMV-seronegative. The chain joins TRBV2 to TRBJ2-2; the match to TRBD2 covers 8 bases. Material for sequencing was PBMCs. The CDR3, as DNA: TGTGCCAGCAGTGGAACTAGCGGTAACACCGGGGAGCTATTTTTT. Translating it yields CASSGTSGNTGELFF.